Below are 29 T cell receptor beta chains sequenced from a single sample in a study of regulatory T cells in long-lasting Graves disease (dated by TCRdb to the early 2020s). Read against the paper, the sample's time point label means: persistent/refractory GD, antithyroid drugs over 5 years with positive TRAb. For both TCR sequencing and RNA sequencing, RNA was extracted from PBMCs using TRIzol. Library method: multiplex PCR. TCRdb shows the sequencer as Illumina HiSeq 4000. TCR beta libraries were built with iRepertoire HTBI primers and Arm-PCR amplification of CDR3 regions. TCRdb reanalyzed the raw reads on its own, using fastp at Q25 for trimming and MiXCR for clone calling, and kept in-frame beta chains. Records with the same CDR3 protein are collapsed into one entry carrying the most frequent genes and DNA. Within this sample are about 470,000 distinct CDR3 sequences, with 20% to 25% of them counted one time only. The top ten hold roughly 7.1% of the sample.

This specimen was peripheral blood mononuclear cells (PBMCs), taken when the disease was refractory, from a patient treated with antithyroid drugs. These receptors originate from a female donor with Graves disease.

V and J are TRBV5-4 and TRBJ1-2; 9 bases match TRBD1. The germline gives CDR1 SGHNT, CDR2 YYREEE (reference sequence). The junction had 9 bases not matched to a gene; V was cut back by 4 bases and J by 8 bases. This CDR3 has 14 amino acids. The CDR3 DNA reads TGTGCCAGCAGCCCCGACAGGGGGGCATTAGGCTACACCTTC. The encoded protein is CASSPDRGALGYTF.

This clonotype has just a few counts. This chain links TRBV5-1 with TRBJ2-2; 13 bases line up with TRBD2. After removal of 3 bases from V and 3 bases from J, the junction contained 8 bases not matched to a gene. This CDR3 spans 18 amino acids. Germline loops: CDR1 SGHRS, CDR2 YFSETQ. The CDR3 coding sequence is TGCGCCAGCAGCTGGGGACTAGCGGGGATCGGTTACACCGGGGAGCTGTTTTTT. Its translation is CASSWGLAGIGYTGELFF. The variable domain in full, with the rest retrieved from reference TRBV5-1 and TRBJ2-2, is KAGVTQTPRYLIKTRGQQVTLSCSPISGHRSVSWYQQTPGQGLQFLFEYFSETQRNKGNFPGRFSGRQFSNSRSEMNVSTLELGDSALYLCASSWGLAGIGYTGELFFGEGSRLTVL.

This clonotype was detected many times. The CDR3 DNA reads TGTGCCAGCAGTGAGGGGGCTTTCGGATATGGCTACACCTTC. This codes for CASSEGAFGYGYTF. The rearrangement links TRBV6-2 or TRBV6-3 to TRBJ1-2; TRBD1 agrees at 7 bases. Per germline, CDR1 MNHEY and CDR2 SVGEGT. Germline trimming cut 5 bases from V and 5 bases from J; bases unmatched to any gene: 8. There are 14 residues in the CDR3.

This clonotype turned up a few times. The chain links TRBV19 to TRBJ2-7, with D perhaps matching TRBD1 or TRBD2 (5 bases each). Germline lookup yields CDR1 LNHDA and CDR2 SQIVND (reference sequence). The V end was cut by 5 bases, the J end by 6 bases, with 8 bases between. The CDR3 is 11 residues long. CDR3 bases: TGTGCCAGTAGTGAGGGACCCGAGCAGTACTTC. Amino acids: CASSEGPEQYF.

This clonotype was seen repeatedly, ten times or more. In DNA form, the CDR3 reads TGCGCCAGCAGCTTGACGAACGATCAAACTTATGAAGCTTTCTTT. It encodes CASSLTNDQTYEAFF. The chain joins TRBV5-1 to TRBJ1-1; D gene uncertain. V lost 1 base and J lost 7, with 17 bases in between. Germline CDR1 SGHRS, CDR2 YFSETQ. This CDR3 region has 15 residues.

In this sample, this clonotype turned up many times. The chain couples TRBV13 to TRBJ2-5, with 13 bases fitting TRBD2. Per germline, CDR1 PRHDT and CDR2 FYEKMQ (reference sequence). This CDR3 comprises 17 residues. Unmatched junction bases numbered 9, after V lost 6 bases and J lost 2 bases. CDR3 nucleotide sequence: TGTGCCAGCAGGACGGGGGGACTAGCGGGGACTCAAGAGACCCAGTACTTC. It is translated as CASRTGGLAGTQETQYF.

This clonotype was seen a handful of times. Here the CDR3 reads CASSLSSSGNTIYF. CDR3 in DNA: TGTGCCAGCAGTTTATCGTCGTCCGGAAACACCATATATTTT. The V and J genes are TRBV28 and TRBJ1-3; D is ambiguous. This CDR3 has 14 amino acids. CDR1 is MDHEN and CDR2 is SYDVKM in the germline V gene. Trimming shortened V by 1 base and J by 4 bases, and 8 bases separated the two germline ends.

Comment on this clonotype: A much larger clone lies a single base off, so this may be a read error. The genes are TRBV11-2 and TRBJ2-2; TRBD2 matches at 7 bases. This CDR3 has 15 residues. V was pared by 5 bases and J by 4 bases, with 7 bases of the junction left unmatched. Looked up from germline, CDR1 is SGHAT and CDR2 is FQNNGV. CDR3 sequence reads: CASSRRGTCTGELFF. The CDR3 DNA is TGTGCCAGCAGCCGGCGGGGGACCTGCACCGGGGAGCTGTTTTTT.

In its sample, this clonotype was seen a few times. The J gene is TRBJ2-5, the V gene TRBV3-1; D unclear. V lost 0 bases to trimming and J lost 6 bases, with 2 bases between them. CDR1 and CDR2 (germline): LGHDT, YNNKEL (reference sequence). This CDR3 region has 11 residues. CDR3 nucleotides: TGTGCCAGCAGCCAAGAGCAGACCCAGTACTTC. Translating it yields CASSQEQTQYF.

This clonotype was observed a handful of times. The gene calls are TRBV10-3 and TRBJ2-5, with D possibly called TRBD1 or TRBD2 (6 bases each). The DNA end is more similar to TRBJ2-1, so the J call may be wrong. CDR3 size: 13 residues. Germline values: CDR1 ENHRY, CDR2 SYGVKD. CDR3 nucleotides: TGTGCCATCAGAGAAATAGGGGGGAATGAGCAGTTCTTC. It codes for CAIREIGGNEQFF.

This clonotype was observed a few times. The chain joins TRBV7-2 to TRBJ2-7, with 11 bases fitting TRBD2. V lost 3 bases, J lost 7 bases, and 2 bases stayed unmatched. The CDR3 covers 13 residues. Looked up from germline, CDR1 is SGHTA and CDR2 is FQGNSA. DNA of the CDR3: TGTGCCAGCAGCTTGGCTAGCGGGAGGGAGCAGTACTTC. Translating gives CASSLASGREQYF.

Concerning this clonotype: Just one base apart from a much larger clone, this may be a read error. The rearrangement joins TRBV6-1 to TRBJ1-1, with TRBD1 as a possible D gene (5 bases). CDR1 and CDR2 from the germline V gene are MNHNS and SASEGT. V was trimmed by 8 bases and J by 0 bases, leaving 16 bases between them. The CDR3 runs to 15 residues. CDR3 coding DNA: TGTGCCAGCGGGTTTGGGGCCTTCGTGAACACTGAAGCTTTCTTT. Amino acids: CASGFGAFVNTEAFF.

To note about this clonotype: One end of the junction fails to match germline, which may point to a read error. CDR3 region: CARRQSQETQYF. CDR3 in DNA: TGTGCCCGGAGACAGTCCCAAGAGACCCAGTACTTC. The chain uses TRBV30 and TRBJ2-5; possible D gene TRBD1, 5 bases. This CDR3 is 12 amino acids long. The germline V gene has CDR1 GTSNPN and CDR2 SVGIG (reference sequence).

The gene calls are TRBV9 and TRBJ1-2; weak D call: TRBD1 (6 bases). V shed 4 bases and J shed 3 bases, with 13 bases lying between them. The CDR3 consists of 14 residues. In germline, CDR1 is SGDLS, CDR2 YYNGEE. The CDR3 loop is CASSNNGQYYGYTF. The CDR3 bases are TGTGCCAGCAGCAATAACGGACAGTACTATGGCTACACCTTC.

This clonotype has only one observation. The rearrangement uses TRBV5-1 and TRBJ1-2; 8 bases match TRBD1. This CDR3 contains 15 residues. Trimming took 0 bases from V and 4 from J; bases not matched to a gene: 5. Germline lookup yields CDR1 SGHRS and CDR2 YFSETQ. CDR3 in amino acids: CASSLEAGGPYGYTF. In DNA form, the CDR3 reads TGCGCCAGCAGCTTGGAAGCAGGGGGCCCCTATGGCTACACCTTC.

In this sample, this clonotype turned up many times. The chain uses TRBV5-1 and TRBJ1-2, with D hard to call. This CDR3 has 14 amino acids. Trimming removed 0 bases from V and 1 base from J, with 7 bases in between. In germline, CDR1 is SGHRS, CDR2 YFSETQ. The CDR3 bases are TGCGCCAGCAGCTTGGCCTTAAGTAACTATGGCTACACCTTC. Amino acids: CASSLALSNYGYTF.

This clonotype was recorded many times. This chain uses TRBV25-1 with TRBJ1-1; D gene ambiguous. The CDR3 runs to 14 residues. Trimming cost V 2 bases and J 4 bases, with 11 bases left between them. From germline, CDR1 is MGHDK and CDR2 SYGVNS. The CDR3 protein is CASSEGSMGTEAFF. CDR3 bases: TGTGCCAGCAGTGAAGGCTCTATGGGCACTGAAGCTTTCTTT. The whole variable domain, remainder taken from reference TRBV25-1 and TRBJ1-1, is EADIYQTPRYLVIGTGKKITLECSQTMGHDKMYWYQQDPGMELHLIHYSYGVNSTEKGDLSSESTVSRIRTEHFPLTLESARPSHTSQYLCASSEGSMGTEAFFGQGTRLTVV.

This clonotype appeared a few times. The chain uses TRBV3-1 and TRBJ1-2; 7 bases are shared with TRBD1. V lost 2 bases and J lost 4; bases outside the gene matches: 7. Germline V gives CDR1 LGHDT, CDR2 YNNKEL (reference sequence). CDR3 length equals 15 residues. CDR3 residues: CASSQRDREFYGYTF. The CDR3 DNA reads TGTGCCAGCAGCCAACGGGACAGAGAATTCTATGGCTACACCTTC.

This clonotype was seen ten or more times. The chain links TRBV28 to TRBJ2-7, with D possibly being TRBD1 (6 bases). The CDR3 length is 16 residues. CDR1 and CDR2 (germline): MDHEN, SYDVKM. V was cut by 6 bases and J by 3 bases, with 21 bases left in between. CDR3 nucleotide sequence: TGTGCCAGCAGCCCTCCGCTACAGGGTTACTACTACGAGCAGTACTTC. Translating gives CASSPPLQGYYYEQYF.

The chain has TRBV29-1 and TRBJ2-7, with a weak D call TRBD1 (5 bases). The V gene lost 5 bases and the J gene lost 0 bases, with 11 bases spanning the gap. The germline gives CDR1 SQVTM, CDR2 ANQGSEA. The CDR3 loop spans 13 amino acids. The CDR3 loop reads CSVHGHGSYEQYF. The CDR3 nucleotides are TGCAGCGTTCATGGACACGGCTCCTACGAGCAGTACTTC.

This clonotype came up a few times. The chain employs TRBV4-1 and TRBJ1-1; D might be TRBD1 (5 bases). V shed 4 bases and J shed 0 bases, with 15 bases lying between them. The CDR3 has 16 residues. Germline loops: CDR1 MGHRA, CDR2 YSYEKL. The CDR3 loop is CASSPQTGTVNTEAFF. The CDR3 nucleotides are TGCGCCAGCAGCCCCCAAACCGGGACGGTGAACACTGAAGCTTTCTTT.

The rearrangement uses TRBV30 and TRBJ1-2, with D possibly TRBD1 on 6 matching bases. Germline V gives CDR1 GTSNPN, CDR2 SVGIG (reference sequence). The CDR3 length is 13 residues. V lost 2 bases, J lost 4 bases, and 11 bases lay in between. In DNA form, the CDR3 reads TGTGCCTGGAGTTTTGGGGGCCTCTATGGCTACACCTTC. Encoded protein: CAWSFGGLYGYTF.

In this sample, this clonotype turned up a few times. The chain is built from TRBV29-1 and TRBJ1-5; 10 bases fit TRBD1. The CDR3 totals 13 residues. J lost 5 bases, V lost 7 bases, and 5 bases had no gene match. In germline, CDR1 is SQVTM, CDR2 ANQGSEA. The CDR3 region has the DNA TGCAGCGCAGGACAGGGGGAGGATCAGCCCCAGCATTTT. Residues: CSAGQGEDQPQHF. Based on the CDR3 plus reference TRBV29-1 and TRBJ1-5, the full variable domain is SAVISQKPSRDICQRGTSLTIQCQVDSQVTMMFWYRQQPGQSLTLIATANQGSEATYESGFVIDKFPISRPNLTFSTLTVSNMSPEDSSIYLCSAGQGEDQPQHFGDGTRLSIL.

CDR3 protein: CASRPQVSGPQHF. CDR3 DNA sequence: TGTGCCAGCAGACCACAGGTGTCGGGGCCCCAGCATTTT. V is TRBV12-3 or TRBV12-4 and J is TRBJ1-5, with a possible D match to TRBD1 (5 bases). V gave up 6 bases and J gave up 9 bases, with 15 bases separating them. The CDR3 has 13 residues.

This clonotype was counted a few times. This sequence joins TRBV18 and TRBJ1-1; D is undetermined. The V and J ends lost 2 bases and 1 base respectively, with 14 bases between them. The germline CDR1 and CDR2 sequences are KGHSH and LQKENI. The CDR3 is 16 amino acids. CDR3 residues: CASSPIAGRPNTEAFF. CDR3 sequence (DNA): TGTGCCAGCTCACCAATCGCGGGCCGACCGAACACTGAAGCTTTCTTT.

The count of this clonotype is one. This chain connects TRBV25-1 to TRBJ1-2, with D tentatively TRBD1 (5 bases). Trimming cost V 2 bases and J 8 bases, with 12 bases left between them. The germline gives CDR1 MGHDK, CDR2 SYGVNS. CDR3 size: 13 residues. The CDR3 here is CASSEPGIDGYTF. The CDR3 DNA reads as TGTGCCAGCAGTGAACCAGGGATTGACGGCTACACCTTC.

The rearrangement uses TRBV28 and TRBJ2-7; 7 bases match TRBD1. The germline gives CDR1 MDHEN, CDR2 SYDVKM. The V and J ends lost 6 bases and 4 bases, in that order; junction bases with no gene match: 9. The CDR3 is 14 residues long. The chain's CDR3 is CASRSPGQLYEQYF. As DNA, the CDR3 is TGTGCCAGCAGATCTCCGGGACAGCTTTACGAGCAGTACTTC.

The rearrangement links TRBV29-1 to TRBJ1-1, with 8 bases identical to TRBD1. This CDR3 has 14 residues. The trim removed 7 bases at V and 5 bases at J, leaving 12 bases unmatched. The germline CDR1 and CDR2 sequences are SQVTM and ANQGSEA. CDR3 bases: TGCAGCGCCGCTGGATCAGGGGGCCGGACTGAAGCTTTCTTT. It specifies CSAAGSGGRTEAFF. The full variable domain, in which reference TRBV29-1 and TRBJ1-1 provide the parts outside the CDR3, is SAVISQKPSRDICQRGTSLTIQCQVDSQVTMMFWYRQQPGQSLTLIATANQGSEATYESGFVIDKFPISRPNLTFSTLTVSNMSPEDSSIYLCSAAGSGGRTEAFFGQGTRLTVV.

This clonotype was seen at least ten times. V and J are TRBV7-3 and TRBJ1-1; maybe TRBD1 (5 bases). Between the trimmed V and J ends, which lost 5 bases and 1 base, there was a span of 8 bases. Germline CDR1 SGHTA, CDR2 FQGTGA. CDR3 length equals 13 residues. The CDR3 DNA reads as TGTGCCAGCAGCGCGGACACGAACACTGAAGCTTTCTTT. Its protein product is CASSADTNTEAFF.